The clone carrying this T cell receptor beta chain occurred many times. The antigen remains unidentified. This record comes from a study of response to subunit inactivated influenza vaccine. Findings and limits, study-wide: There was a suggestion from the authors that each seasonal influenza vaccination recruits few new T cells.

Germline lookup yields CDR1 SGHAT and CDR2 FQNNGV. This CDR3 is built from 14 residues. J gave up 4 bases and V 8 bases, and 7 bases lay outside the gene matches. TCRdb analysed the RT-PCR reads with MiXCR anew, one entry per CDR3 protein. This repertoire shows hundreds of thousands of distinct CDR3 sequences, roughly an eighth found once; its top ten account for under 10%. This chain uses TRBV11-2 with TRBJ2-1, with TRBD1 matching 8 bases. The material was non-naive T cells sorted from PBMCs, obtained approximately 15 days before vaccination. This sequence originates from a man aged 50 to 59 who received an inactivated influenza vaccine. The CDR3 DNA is TGTGCCAGCGAAACACGGGACAGGTACAATGAGCAGTTCTTC. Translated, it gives CASETRDRYNEQFF.